This T cell receptor (beta chain) comes out of a study of a mutant IDH1 vaccine in newly diagnosed glioma. Looking at the study overall: Treatment recipients were about 62% male and around 40% female, and their mean age was roughly 40 years. The study, taken as a whole, reports: Top peripheral T cell clonotype shifts appeared unrelated to pseudoprogression. The occurrence of vaccine-induced immune responses was seen in 93.3% of patients.

The data were produced by immunoSEQ multiplex PCR, yet TCRdb's version contains in-frame clones alone and is incomplete. The sample has about 34,000 clones, approximately 80% seen once. This clone came up a few times. Its antigen is currently unknown. Trimming cost V 6 bases and J 5 bases; bases outside gene matches: 5. Germline V CDR1 and CDR2: ENHRY, SYGVKD. The CDR3 has 13 residues. Time point given: baseline, week 1 (first vaccination visit). Regarding treatment: pre-vaccination baseline after standard-of-care therapy. V and J are TRBV10-3 and TRBJ2-3, with 7 bases aligning to TRBD1. Sequences were derived from peripheral blood mononuclear cells (PBMCs), sampled from a glioma patient treated with radiotherapy, temozolomide or both. The sequence derives from a man aged 50-60 years with glioma. Some clones in this sample may be carry-over from other donors' samples. The CDR3 nucleotides read TGTGCCATCAGGAGGGGGCAGGGAGATACGCAGTATTTT. It codes for CAIRRGQGDTQYF.